Listed here are 7 T cell receptor beta chains from one sample, sequenced in a study of cytomegalovirus exposure and HLA in healthy donors. The data were produced by immunoSEQ multiplex PCR, yet TCRdb's version contains in-frame clones alone and is incomplete. The data show 150,000 to 200,000 clones, with around four fifths seen just once and around 2.5% held by the top ten. What was sequenced was PBMCs. These receptors all stem from a man aged 25 to 45 in good health and CMV-seropositive.

J is TRBJ2-1 and V is TRBV30, with 9 bases aligning to TRBD2. This CDR3 spans 15 amino acids. V lost 4 bases and J lost 2; bases outside the gene matches: 6. Per the germline V gene, CDR1 is GTSNPN and CDR2 is SVGIG (reference sequence). CDR3 sequence reads: CAWNRIAGAYNEQFF. Here the CDR3 DNA reads TGTGCCTGGAATCGCATAGCGGGGGCCTACAATGAGCAGTTCTTC.

The chain links TRBV7-6 to TRBJ2-2; 9 bases are a match to TRBD1. The V gene's germline CDR1 is SGHVS and CDR2 FNYEAQ. Trimming at V came to 3 bases and at J to 7 bases, leaving 9 bases not matched to a gene. The CDR3 extends over 16 amino acids. Written as DNA, the CDR3 is TGTGCCAGCAGCTTTTCCGGGACAGGGTACGGCGGGGAGCTGTTTTTT. Translated, it gives CASSFSGTGYGGELFF.

The chain is built from TRBV7-2 and TRBJ1-5; tentative D call: TRBD1 (6 bases). The germline V gene has CDR1 SGHTA and CDR2 FQGNSA. The CDR3 is 17 amino acids. The V and J ends lost 1 base and 2 bases respectively, with 15 bases between them. The CDR3: CASSLVGGPQGNQPQHF. The DNA for the CDR3 is TGTGCCAGCAGCTTAGTGGGGGGGCCTCAGGGCAATCAGCCCCAGCATTTT.

The chain is built from TRBV2 and TRBJ2-2; a weak D match, TRBD2 (7 bases). The CDR3 has 17 residues. Per germline, CDR1 SNHLY and CDR2 FYNNEI. Trimming took off 6 bases at V and 4 bases at J, with 21 bases between the two ends. This chain's CDR3 is CASSVLPGGLFTGELFF. Here the CDR3 DNA reads TGTGCCAGCAGCGTTTTACCCGGGGGGCTGTTCACCGGGGAGCTGTTTTTT.

The chain has TRBV4-1 and TRBJ1-4; D ambiguous. CDR1 and CDR2 from the germline V gene are MGHRA and YSYEKL. The V end was cut by 5 bases, the J end by 7 bases, with 17 bases between. This CDR3 is 15 amino acids long. The CDR3 bases are TGCGCCAGCAGCGGTCGCGCTTCTGGAGGTGAAAAACTGTTTTTT. Its protein product is CASSGRASGGEKLFF.

This chain's CDR3 is CATSSTLDRSNQPQHF. As DNA, the CDR3 is TGTGCCACCAGCAGCACTCTAGACAGATCCAATCAGCCCCAGCATTTT. V gene TRBV15 combines with J gene TRBJ1-5; D possibly corresponds to TRBD1 (5 bases). Germline values: CDR1 LNHNV, CDR2 YYDKDF (reference sequence). The germline V and J ends were trimmed by 3 bases and 3 bases, with 15 bases remaining between them. The CDR3 extends over 16 amino acids.

The chain has TRBV10-2 and TRBJ1-1; no definite D call. The CDR3 length is 13 residues. Germline CDR1 is WSHSY and CDR2 is SAAADI. Trimming took 2 bases from V and 2 from J, leaving 6 bases between them. The CDR3 loop reads CASSEPVNTEAFF. In DNA form, the CDR3 reads TGCGCCAGCAGTGAGCCAGTCAACACTGAAGCTTTCTTT.